This TCR beta chain stems from a study of shared clonotypes between healthy human individuals. General study points: Sequencing of the sorted subsets was shown by rarefaction to be incomplete despite large depth.

Recent acute infections and vaccinations were absent in the healthy HIV-negative adult donors. Clones were sequenced by immunoSEQ multiplex PCR, and TCRdb holds only the in-frame ones, with some missing. The sample has 1.6 million or so clones, approximately 96% seen once; the top ten hold 1% to 1.5%. Trimming took 3 bases from V and 1 from J; bases not matched to a gene: 6. This CDR3 has 16 amino acids. Germline V gives CDR1 KGHSH, CDR2 LQKENI. Of note for this clone: Its specificity is not known.

The source material was naive CD4+ T cells sorted from blood. Noted subset: CD45RA+ positively selected. The origin of this receptor is a man aged 25 to 45 in good health. This chain joins TRBV18 and TRBJ2-3, with 8 bases aligning to TRBD2. DNA for the CDR3: TGTGCCAGCTCACCGTCAGCGGGAGTCGGCACAGATACGCAGTATTTT. This codes for CASSPSAGVGTDTQYF.